This T cell receptor (beta chain) was documented in a study of T-cell memory formation after mild COVID-19. This clonotype was detected ten times or more. In TCRdb, the 5' RACE reads were re-called with MiXCR into one record per CDR3 protein. This table holds about 140,000 distinct CDR3 sequences, around 15% found once. Sequenced sample: PBMCs or a T cell subset sorted from them (not recorded which). This receptor was taken from an adult woman who had mild COVID-19 (a few samples of this study predate the infection). Cell type and time point are not known.

CDR3 in amino acids: CASSGAGDTDTQYF. For the CDR3, the DNA is TGCGCCAGCAGTGGTGCCGGGGACACAGATACGCAGTATTTT. J is TRBJ2-3 and V is TRBV5-1, with a tentative D call TRBD2 (5 bases). Germline CDR1 and CDR2: SGHRS and YFSETQ. The CDR3 consists of 14 residues. V was clipped by 5 bases and J by 2 bases, with 12 bases between them.